These 5 T cell receptor beta chains were all obtained from the same sample, sequenced in a study of T cells in Graves' hyperthyroidism and ophthalmopathy. RNA transcripts gave rise to amplified TCR beta CDR3 regions. An initial round of RT-PCR targeting the TCR CDR3 relied on the HTBI primer set. TCRdb re-called the multiplex PCR reads with MiXCR, one entry per CDR3 protein. The repertoire holds approximately 500,000 distinct CDR3 sequences, roughly 46% seen once, with 7.5% to 8.5% in the top ten. The sequenced sample consisted of peripheral blood or thyroid tissue (not recorded which). The receptors come from a woman between 18 and 30 years old with Graves' hyperthyroidism.

The rearrangement joins TRBV4-2 to TRBJ2-2; D is possibly TRBD2 (6 bases). The CDR3 has 14 residues. V lost 4 bases, J lost 5 bases, and 11 bases lay in between. The germline CDR1 and CDR2 sequences are LGHNA and YNFKEQ. CDR3 in amino acids: CASSRSSGTGELFF. DNA for the CDR3: TGTGCCAGCAGCCGAAGTAGCGGTACCGGGGAGCTGTTTTTT.

This clonotype was detected ten times or more. V usage is TRBV11-3 and J usage is TRBJ2-7; D is uncertain. The CDR3 runs to 14 residues. Germline assignment: CDR1 SGHNT and CDR2 YENEEA. Trimming stripped 5 bases from V and 2 bases from J, with 13 bases between. The CDR3: CASSEDLAPYEQYF. The CDR3 region has the DNA TGTGCCAGCAGCGAGGACCTTGCTCCCTACGAGCAGTACTTC.

This clonotype was seen repeatedly, ten times or more. The chain couples TRBV6-1 to TRBJ2-7; no clear D gene. Germline V gives CDR1 MNHNS, CDR2 SASEGT. V was pared by 1 base and J by 3 bases, with 4 bases between. This CDR3 comprises 12 residues. CDR3 region: CASSEGNYEQYF. CDR3 sequence (DNA): TGTGCCAGCAGTGAAGGGAACTACGAGCAGTACTTC.

In this sample, this clonotype turned up many times. The V and J genes are TRBV6-6 and TRBJ2-6; D might be TRBD1 or TRBD2, each matching 6 bases. In germline, CDR1 is MNHNY, CDR2 SVGAGI (reference sequence). The CDR3 has 16 residues. V gave up 7 bases and J gave up 2 bases, with 15 bases separating them. CDR3 protein: CASIDNGGAGANVLTF. The CDR3 DNA follows: TGTGCCAGCATCGATAACGGGGGCGCTGGGGCCAACGTCCTGACTTTC.

The chain has TRBV20-1 and TRBJ2-7; 7 bases map to TRBD2. Germline assignment: CDR1 DFQATT and CDR2 SNEGSKA (reference sequence). J gave up 4 bases and V 1 base, and 10 bases lay outside the gene matches. The CDR3 contains 15 residues. The CDR3 here is CSARAGPAGIYEQYF. DNA of the CDR3: TGCAGTGCTAGAGCGGGACCAGCGGGAATATACGAGCAGTACTTC.